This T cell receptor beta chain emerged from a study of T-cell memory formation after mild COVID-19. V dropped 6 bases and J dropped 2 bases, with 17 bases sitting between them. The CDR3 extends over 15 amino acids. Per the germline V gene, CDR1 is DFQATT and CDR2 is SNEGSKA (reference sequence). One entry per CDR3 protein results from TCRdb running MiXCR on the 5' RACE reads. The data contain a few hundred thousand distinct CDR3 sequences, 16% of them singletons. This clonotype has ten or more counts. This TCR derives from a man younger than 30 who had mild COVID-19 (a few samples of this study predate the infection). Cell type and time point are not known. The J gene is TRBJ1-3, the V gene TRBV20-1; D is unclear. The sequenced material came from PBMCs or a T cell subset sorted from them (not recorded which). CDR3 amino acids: CSAPRRDGAGNTIYF. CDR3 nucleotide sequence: TGCAGTGCCCCTCGAAGGGATGGAGCTGGAAACACCATATATTTT.